The clone carrying this TCR beta chain has a handful of counts. Its antigen is not known. This entry belongs to a study of T cell repertoires in cytomegalovirus infection. Study-wide context: It can be stated that public TCR beta signatures indicated CMV infection as well as a matching HLA type.

Study conclusions and caveats: Frequencies of public TCR beta families were cumulated, and this identified carriers of CMV plus the relevant HLA. Clonotype analysis showed dominance of the ex vivo response by HLA-C-restricted CMV-specific TCR beta clonotypes.

MiXCR was run by TCRdb on the reads, yielding one entry per CDR3 protein. The table includes over 300,000 distinct CDR3 sequences, around a sixth detected once. CDR1 is MNHEY and CDR2 is SVGEGT in the germline V gene. The CDR3 loop spans 14 amino acids. The V and J ends lost 9 bases and 7 bases respectively, with 19 bases between them. V gene TRBV6-2 or TRBV6-3 combines with J gene TRBJ2-1; tentatively, D is TRBD2 (7 bases). Sequenced sample: PBMCs. The receptor comes from a human donor in good health (CMV status not recorded). Some clones in this sample may be carry-over from other donors' samples. In nucleotides, the CDR3 is TGTGCCAGTATGCAAGGGGGGGGGCCTAATGAGCAGTTCTTC. Translation gives CASMQGGGPNEQFF.